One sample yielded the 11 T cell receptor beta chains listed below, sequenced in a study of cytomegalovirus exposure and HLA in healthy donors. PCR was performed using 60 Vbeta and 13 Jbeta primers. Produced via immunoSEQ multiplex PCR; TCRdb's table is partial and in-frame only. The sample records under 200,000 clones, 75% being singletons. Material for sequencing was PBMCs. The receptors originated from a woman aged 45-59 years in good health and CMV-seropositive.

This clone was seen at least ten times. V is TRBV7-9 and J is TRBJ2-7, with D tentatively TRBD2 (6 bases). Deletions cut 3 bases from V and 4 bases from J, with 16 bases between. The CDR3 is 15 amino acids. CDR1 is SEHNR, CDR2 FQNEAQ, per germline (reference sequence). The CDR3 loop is CASSFTGTGDYEQYF. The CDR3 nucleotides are TGTGCCAGCAGCTTCACCGGGACGGGAGATTACGAGCAGTACTTC.

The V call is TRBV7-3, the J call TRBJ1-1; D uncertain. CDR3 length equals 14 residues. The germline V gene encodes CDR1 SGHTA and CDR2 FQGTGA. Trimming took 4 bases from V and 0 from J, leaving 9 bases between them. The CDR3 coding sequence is TGTGCCAGCAGCTCCGGGAGGTTGAACACTGAAGCTTTCTTT. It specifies CASSSGRLNTEAFF. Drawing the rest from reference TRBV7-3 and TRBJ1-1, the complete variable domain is GAGVSQTPSNKVTEKGKYVELRCDPISGHTALYWYRQSLGQGPEFLIYFQGTGAADDSGLPNDRFFAVRPEGSVSTLKIQRTERGDSAVYLCASSSGRLNTEAFFGQGTRLTVV.

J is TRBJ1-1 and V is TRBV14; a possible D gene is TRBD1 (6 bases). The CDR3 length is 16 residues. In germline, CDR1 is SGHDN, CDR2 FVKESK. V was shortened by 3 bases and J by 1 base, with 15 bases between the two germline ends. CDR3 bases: TGTGCCAGCAGCCAGGTAAGACAGGTTGAGAACACTGAAGCTTTCTTT. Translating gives CASSQVRQVENTEAFF.

The DNA for the CDR3 is TGTGCCAGCAGCTTAGCGCGCGGGGTCGGCACCGGGGAGCTGTTTTTT. The encoded protein is CASSLARGVGTGELFF. V and J are TRBV7-2 and TRBJ2-2; possible D gene TRBD2, 6 bases. Germline CDR1 and CDR2: SGHTA and FQGNSA. Deletions cut 0 bases from V and 4 bases from J, with 12 bases between. CDR3 length equals 16 residues.

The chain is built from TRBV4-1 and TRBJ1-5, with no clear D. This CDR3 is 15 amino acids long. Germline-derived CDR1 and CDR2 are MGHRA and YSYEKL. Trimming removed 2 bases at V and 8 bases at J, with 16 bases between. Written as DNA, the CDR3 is TGCGCCAGCAGCCAAAACTTGGAGGTCAGGAAGCCCCAGCATTTT. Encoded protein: CASSQNLEVRKPQHF.

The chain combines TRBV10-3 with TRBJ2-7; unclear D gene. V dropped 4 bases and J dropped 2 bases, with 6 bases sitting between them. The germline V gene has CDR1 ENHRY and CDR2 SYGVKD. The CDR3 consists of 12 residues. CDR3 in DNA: TGTGCCATCAGTGCTAGTACCTACGAGCAGTACTTC. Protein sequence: CAISASTYEQYF.

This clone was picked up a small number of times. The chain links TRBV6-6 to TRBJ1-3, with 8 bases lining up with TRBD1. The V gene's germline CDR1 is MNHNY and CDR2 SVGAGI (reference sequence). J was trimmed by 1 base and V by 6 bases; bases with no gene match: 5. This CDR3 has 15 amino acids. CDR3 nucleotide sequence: TGTGCCAGCAGCGACAGGGGTTGGTCTGGAAACACCATATATTTT. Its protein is CASSDRGWSGNTIYF.

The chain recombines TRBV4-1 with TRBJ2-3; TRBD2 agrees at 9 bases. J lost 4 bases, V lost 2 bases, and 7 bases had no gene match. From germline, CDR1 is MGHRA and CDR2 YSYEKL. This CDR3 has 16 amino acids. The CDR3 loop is CASSQQAGGSADTQYF. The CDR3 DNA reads TGCGCCAGCAGCCAACAAGCGGGGGGATCTGCAGATACGCAGTATTTT.

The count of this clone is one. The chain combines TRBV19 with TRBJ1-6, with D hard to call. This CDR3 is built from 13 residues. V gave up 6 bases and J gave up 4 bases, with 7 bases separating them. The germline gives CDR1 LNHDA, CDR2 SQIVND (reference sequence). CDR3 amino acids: CASSTAYNSPLHF. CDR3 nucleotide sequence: TGTGCCAGTAGCACAGCTTATAATTCACCCCTCCACTTT.

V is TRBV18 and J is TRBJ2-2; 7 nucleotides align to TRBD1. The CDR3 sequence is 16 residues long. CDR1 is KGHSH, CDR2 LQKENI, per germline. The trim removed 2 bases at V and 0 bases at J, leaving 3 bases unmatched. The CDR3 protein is CASSPRGGANTGELFF. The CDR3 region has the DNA TGTGCCAGCTCACCAAGAGGGGGCGCGAACACCGGGGAGCTGTTTTTT. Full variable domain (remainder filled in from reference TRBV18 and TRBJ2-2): NAGVMQNPRHLVRRRGQEARLRCSPMKGHSHVYWYRQLPEEGLKFMVYLQKENIIDESGMPKERFSAEFPKEGPSILRIQQVVRGDSAAYFCASSPRGGANTGELFFGEGSRLTVL.

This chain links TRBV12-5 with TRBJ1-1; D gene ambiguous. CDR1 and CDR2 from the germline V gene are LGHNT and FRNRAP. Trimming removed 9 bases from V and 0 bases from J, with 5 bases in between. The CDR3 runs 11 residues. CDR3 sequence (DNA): TGTGCTAGCTTTTTGAACACTGAAGCTTTCTTT. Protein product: CASFLNTEAFF.